This paragraph covers one TCR beta chain sequence. In the original analysis: Estimation of nucleated cell counts was performed using reference gene primer amplification. The data were produced by immunoSEQ multiplex PCR, yet TCRdb's version contains in-frame clones alone and is incomplete. That table is the source of V, J and clone size, and D and trimming were worked out from the DNA. The profile shows hundreds of thousands of clones, about 82% of them singletons. The data originate from a study of blood T cell repertoires in COVID-19. As for the study in general: Sites across the United States, Italy and Spain contributed samples from acute and convalescent COVID-19. Sample material is recorded as cDNA or gDNA derived from T cells, B-cell-depleted T cells, or PBMCs.

The CDR3 is 15 amino acids. V shed 5 bases and J 4 bases; nucleotides not matched to a gene: 6. Germline CDR1 and CDR2: SGHNT and YENEEA. V usage is TRBV11-3 and J usage is TRBJ2-7, with 12 bases fitting TRBD1. The clonotype comes from a man aged 45 to 65 with COVID-19, enrolled during active disease. The sample taken for sequencing was peripheral blood. CDR3 nucleotides: TGTGCCAGCAGCCAAGGGACAGGGGGCTCGTACGAGCAGTACTTC. Amino acid sequence: CASSQGTGGSYEQYF.